Listed below are T cell receptor beta chains from one sample, sequenced in a study of blood T cell repertoires in COVID-19. TCRdb keeps only in-frame clones here, not all; method: immunoSEQ multiplex PCR. The sample includes about 400,000 clones, 85% to 90% seen only once; the top ten take around 3%. Sequencing was carried out using peripheral blood. The receptor source for this set is a human donor in a cohort sampled during active COVID-19. Both conserved end residues are part of each CDR3. Each record gives: J gene, D gene, V gene, clone size, CDR3 DNA, CDR3 protein. D genes are given only for firm matches. Rows give clone size only sometimes, using once, few, many, or a class for an expanded clone.

>TRBJ2-5|-|TRBV5-1|-
TGCGCCAGCAGCTCGTGGGGCGGATCGGGAGAGACCCAGTACTTC
CASSSWGGSGETQYF
>TRBJ2-7|TRBD2|TRBV15|-
TGTGCCACCAGCAGGGACGTAGCGGGAGGCCGCGAGCAGTACTTC
CATSRDVAGGREQYF
>TRBJ2-7|TRBD2|TRBV28|once
TGTGCCAGCAGTTTACTCCTAGCGGGAGGGACCTACGAGCAGTACTTC
CASSLLLAGGTYEQYF
>TRBJ1-1|-|TRBV15|-
TGTGCCACCAGCAGAGATAGAATGAACACTGAAGCTTTCTTT
CATSRDRMNTEAFF
>TRBJ1-1|TRBD1|TRBV19|-
TGTGCCAGTAGTACTCGACAGGGGGCCGTATTAGACACTGAAGCTTTCTTT
CASSTRQGAVLDTEAFF
>TRBJ2-7|-|TRBV7-8|-
TGTGCCAGCAGCTTTGGAGAGCCCTACGAGCAGTACTTC
CASSFGEPYEQYF
>TRBJ2-7|-|TRBV7-2|-
TGTGCCAGCAGCGCCTACTGGAGGGGCGAGCAGTACTTC
CASSAYWRGEQYF
>TRBJ1-2|TRBD1|TRBV25-1|-
TGTGCCAGCAGTGCCCTCTGGACAGGATCGGATCATGGCTACACCTTC
CASSALWTGSDHGYTF
>TRBJ1-1|-|TRBV11-2|-
TGTGCCAGCAGCCAGAGACCCGCCGGAGGCACTGAAGCTTTCTTT
CASSQRPAGGTEAFF
>TRBJ1-3|-|TRBV27|once
TGTGCCAGCGCCGGAAGCGGGGGGCCGGCTGGAAACACCATATATTTT
CASAGSGGPAGNTIYF
>TRBJ2-3|-|TRBV2|-
TGTGCCAGCAGAAACAGCTACACAGATACGCAGTATTTT
CASRNSYTDTQYF
>TRBJ1-2|TRBD1|TRBV5-5|-
TGTGCCAGCAGCCCCCACCCGACAGGGAACTATGGCTACACCTTC
CASSPHPTGNYGYTF
>TRBJ2-1|TRBD2|TRBV6-5|-
TGTGCCAGCAGTTCCAGCAGGACTAGCCGGGAGCAGTTCTTC
CASSSSRTSREQFF
>TRBJ2-5|-|TRBV7-2|-
TGTGCCAGCAGCCTAGACAGACGGGGAGAGACCCAGTACTTC
CASSLDRRGETQYF
>TRBJ1-1|-|TRBV30|-
TGTGCCTGGGGCATACAGGGAGCTCTCCACACTGAAGCTTTCTTT
CAWGIQGALHTEAFF
>TRBJ2-3|TRBD2|TRBV5-1|-
TGCGCCAGCAGGGAGGGAGGGCGCGATACGCAGTATTTT
CASREGGRDTQYF
>TRBJ1-4|-|TRBV6-1|few
TGTGCCAGCAGTGAACCGGGTGCAACTAATGAAAAACTGTTTTTT
CASSEPGATNEKLFF
>TRBJ1-6|-|TRBV9|-
TGTGCCAGCAGTGCCACTTCCAATTCACCCCTCCACTTT
CASSATSNSPLHF
>TRBJ2-7|-|TRBV2|-
TGTGCCAGCAGTTACTCGGTCAGGACTAAGGACGAGCAGTACTTC
CASSYSVRTKDEQYF
>TRBJ1-5|-|TRBV30|once
TGTGCCTGGAGTATGGGGCTTCGCAGCAATCAGCCCCAGCATTTT
CAWSMGLRSNQPQHF
>TRBJ1-4|-|TRBV21-1|-
TGTGCCAGCAGCATCAAAATCTTTAGGACACCAACTAATGAAAAACTGTTTTTT
CASSIKIFRTPTNEKLFF
>TRBJ2-2|TRBD1|TRBV27|-
TGTGCCAGCAGCGCTAGCCAGGGACAGGTTATTGGTGGGGAGCTGTTTTTT
CASSASQGQVIGGELFF
>TRBJ1-3|TRBD1|TRBV5-4|-
TGTGCCAGCAGCCGAACAGGGGGCCCTGGAAACACCATATATTTT
CASSRTGGPGNTIYF
>TRBJ2-5|-|TRBV5-4|once
TGTGCCAGCAGCTGGCACAGTGGTGGCCAGTACTTC
CASSWHSGGQYF
>TRBJ1-3|-|TRBV19|-
TGTGCCAGTAGCGGAACTCGGAGGGCAAACACCATATATTTT
CASSGTRRANTIYF
>TRBJ1-6|TRBD1|TRBV7-9|few
TGTGCCAGCAGCTCAGGGGGCAATTCACCCCTCCACTTT
CASSSGGNSPLHF
>TRBJ2-2|TRBD2|TRBV4-1|-
TGCGCCAGCAGCCAAACAGCGGGAGGAAGGACCGGGGAGCTGTTTTTT
CASSQTAGGRTGELFF
>TRBJ2-7|-|TRBV28|-
TGTGCCAGCAGCCACCAGGGGTCCTACGAGCAGTACTTC
CASSHQGSYEQYF
>TRBJ1-2|-|TRBV6-5|-
TGTGCCAGCAAGAGGGCCCTCGGTGGCTACACCTTC
CASKRALGGYTF
>TRBJ1-6|-|TRBV5-1|-
TGCGCCAGCAGCTTGGCGATGGGAGGGAATTCACCCCTCCACTTT
CASSLAMGGNSPLHF
>TRBJ1-2|-|TRBV6-5|-
TGTGCCAGCGAGAGACAGCGGGGGAACTATGGCTACACCTTC
CASERQRGNYGYTF
>TRBJ1-2|-|TRBV2|-
TGTGCCAGAAGGGGTCTCAGGAACTATGGCTACACCTTC
CARRGLRNYGYTF
>TRBJ2-4|TRBD1|TRBV5-6|-
TGTGCCAGCAGCTCATCCCTGACAGGGTGGAATACCAAAAACATTCAGTACTTC
CASSSSLTGWNTKNIQYF
>TRBJ2-2|TRBD1|TRBV7-9|once
TGTGCCAGCAGCTTCAATGCCGGGACAGGGACCGGGGAGCTGTTTTTT
CASSFNAGTGTGELFF
>TRBJ2-2|TRBD1|TRBV19|-
TGTGCCAGTTTCTGGGACAGGGGGCGAGTGAACACCGGGGAGCTGTTTTTT
CASFWDRGRVNTGELFF
>TRBJ2-5|TRBD2|TRBV6-5|-
TGTGCCAGCAATCTACTAGCGGGGAAAAAAGAGACCCAGTACTTC
CASNLLAGKKETQYF
>TRBJ2-7|-|TRBV5-5|-
TGTGCCAGCAGCTTGGGGATGGGGCCGTACGAGCAGTACTTC
CASSLGMGPYEQYF
>TRBJ2-7|TRBD2|TRBV11-2|once
TGTGCCAGCAGCTCGGGCCGCGGGGGGGTATACGAGCAGTACTTC
CASSSGRGGVYEQYF
>TRBJ1-5|-|TRBV9|-
TGTGCCAGCAGCCCAGGAATTGGCAATCAGCCCCAGCATTTT
CASSPGIGNQPQHF
>TRBJ2-5|TRBD1|TRBV11-1|-
TGTGCCAGCAGCCCCCGGACAGGTTCCCAAGAGACCCAGTACTTC
CASSPRTGSQETQYF
>TRBJ2-1|TRBD2|TRBV9|-
TGTGCCAGCAGCGTAGGGGCGGCTAGCGGGGGGGCCCCGTTCTTC
CASSVGAASGGAPFF
>TRBJ2-1|-|TRBV7-3|-
TGTGCCAGCAGCTCCCCGGGACTTGCCCCCGAGCAGTTCTTC
CASSSPGLAPEQFF
>TRBJ1-2|-|TRBV5-1|-
TGCGCCAGCAGCCCGTCGGGGAACATGAATGGCTACACCTTC
CASSPSGNMNGYTF
>TRBJ2-4|-|TRBV4-2|few
TGTGCCAGCAGCCAAGAACTACTACTCCCCAAAAACATTCAGTACTTC
CASSQELLLPKNIQYF
>TRBJ1-4|-|TRBV2|-
TGTGCCAGCAGTCCTCCCGGGGTCAAACTGTTTTTT
CASSPPGVKLFF
>TRBJ2-1|TRBD2|TRBV4-1|once
TGCGCCAGCAGTCGAGGGACTAGCGGGGGGGCCTTCTACAATGAGCAGTTCTTC
CASSRGTSGGAFYNEQFF
>TRBJ2-1|TRBD2|TRBV28|-
TGTGCCAGCAGTTTATCTTGGGACGGGAGGGGAGATGAGCAGTTCTTC
CASSLSWDGRGDEQFF
>TRBJ2-7|-|TRBV5-1|-
TGCGCCAGCAGCCCCCTAGACAGACCCTACGAGCAGTACTTC
CASSPLDRPYEQYF